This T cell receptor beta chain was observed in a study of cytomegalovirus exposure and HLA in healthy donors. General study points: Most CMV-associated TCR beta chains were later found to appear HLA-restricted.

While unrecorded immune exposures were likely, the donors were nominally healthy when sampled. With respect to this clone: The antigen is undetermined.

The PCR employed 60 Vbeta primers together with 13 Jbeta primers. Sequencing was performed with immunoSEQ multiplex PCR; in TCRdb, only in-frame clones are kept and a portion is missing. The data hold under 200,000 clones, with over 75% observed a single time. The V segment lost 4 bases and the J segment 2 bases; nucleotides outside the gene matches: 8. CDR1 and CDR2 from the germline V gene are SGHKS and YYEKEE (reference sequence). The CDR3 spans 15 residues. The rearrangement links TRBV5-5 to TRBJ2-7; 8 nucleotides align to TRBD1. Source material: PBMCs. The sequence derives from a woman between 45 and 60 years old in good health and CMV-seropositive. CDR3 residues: CASSLRQGFTYEQYF. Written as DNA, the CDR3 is TGTGCCAGCAGCCTGAGACAGGGGTTTACCTACGAGCAGTACTTC.